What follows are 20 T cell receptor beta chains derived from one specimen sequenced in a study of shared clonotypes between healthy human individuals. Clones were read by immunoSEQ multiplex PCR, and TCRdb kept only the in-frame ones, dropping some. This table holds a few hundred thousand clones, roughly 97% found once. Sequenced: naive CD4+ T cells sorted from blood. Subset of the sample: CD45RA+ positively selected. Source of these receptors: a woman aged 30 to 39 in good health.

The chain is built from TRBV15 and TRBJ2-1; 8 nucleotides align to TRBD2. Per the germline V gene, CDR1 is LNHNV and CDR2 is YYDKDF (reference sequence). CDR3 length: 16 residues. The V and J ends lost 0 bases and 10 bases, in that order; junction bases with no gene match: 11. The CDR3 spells CATSRDGTGGRLEQFF. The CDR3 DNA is TGTGCCACCAGCAGAGATGGTACGGGAGGGAGGTTGGAGCAGTTCTTC.

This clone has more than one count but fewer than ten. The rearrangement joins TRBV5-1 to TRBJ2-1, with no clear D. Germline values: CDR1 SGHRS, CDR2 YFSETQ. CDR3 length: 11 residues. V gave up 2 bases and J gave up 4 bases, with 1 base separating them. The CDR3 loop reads CASSFYNEQFF. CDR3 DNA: TGCGCCAGCAGCTTTTACAATGAGCAGTTCTTC.

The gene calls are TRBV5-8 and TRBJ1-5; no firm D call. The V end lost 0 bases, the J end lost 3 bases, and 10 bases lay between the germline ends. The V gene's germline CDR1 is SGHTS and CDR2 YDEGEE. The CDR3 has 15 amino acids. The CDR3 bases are TGTGCCAGCAGCTTGGGAGGGATTCCCAATCAGCCCCAGCATTTT. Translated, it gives CASSLGGIPNQPQHF. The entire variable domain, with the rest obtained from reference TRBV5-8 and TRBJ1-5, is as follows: EAGVTQSPTHLIKTRGQQATLRCSPISGHTSVYWYQQALGLGLQFLLWYDEGEERNRGNFPPRFSGRQFPNYSSELNVNALELEDSALYLCASSLGGIPNQPQHFGDGTRLSIL.

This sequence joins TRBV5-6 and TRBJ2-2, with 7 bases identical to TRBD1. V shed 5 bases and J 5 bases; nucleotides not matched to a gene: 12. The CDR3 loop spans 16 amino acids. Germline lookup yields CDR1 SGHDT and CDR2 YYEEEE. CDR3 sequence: CASSNHRDSRTGELFF. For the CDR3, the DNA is TGTGCCAGCAGTAACCACCGGGACAGCCGGACCGGGGAGCTGTTTTTT.

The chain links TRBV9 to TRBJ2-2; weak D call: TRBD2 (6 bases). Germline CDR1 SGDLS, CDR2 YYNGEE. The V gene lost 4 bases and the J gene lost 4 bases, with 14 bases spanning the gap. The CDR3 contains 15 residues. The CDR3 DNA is TGTGCCAGCAGCCCCATTCGCGGGGTCACCGGGGAGCTGTTTTTT. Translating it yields CASSPIRGVTGELFF.

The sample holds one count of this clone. CDR3 amino acids: CASSPRAAAYEQYF. The CDR3 region has the DNA TGTGCCAGCTCACCACGCGCAGCCGCCTACGAGCAGTACTTC. The chain employs TRBV18 and TRBJ2-7; no clear D. Trimming pared 1 base from V and 2 bases from J, leaving 9 bases between. The CDR3 runs 14 residues. CDR1 and CDR2 from the germline V gene are KGHSH and LQKENI.

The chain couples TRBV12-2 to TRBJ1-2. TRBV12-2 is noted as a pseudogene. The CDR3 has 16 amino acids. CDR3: CASRSARGQGYYGYTF. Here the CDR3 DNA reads TGTGCAAGTCGCTCCGCCCGGGGGCAGGGGTACTATGGCTACACCTTC.

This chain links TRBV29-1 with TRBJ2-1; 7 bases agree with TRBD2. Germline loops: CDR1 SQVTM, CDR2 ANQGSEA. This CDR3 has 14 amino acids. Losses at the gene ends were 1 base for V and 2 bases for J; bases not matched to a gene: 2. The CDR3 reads CSVEASGAYNEQFF. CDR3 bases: TGCAGCGTTGAAGCTAGCGGAGCCTACAATGAGCAGTTCTTC.

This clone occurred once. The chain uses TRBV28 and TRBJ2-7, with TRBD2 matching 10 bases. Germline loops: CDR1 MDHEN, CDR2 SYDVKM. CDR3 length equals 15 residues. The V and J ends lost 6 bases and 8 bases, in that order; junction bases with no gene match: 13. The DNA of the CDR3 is TGTGCCAGCAGCCCTATTCTAGCGGGAGCTGGACAGCAGTACTTC. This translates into CASSPILAGAGQQYF.

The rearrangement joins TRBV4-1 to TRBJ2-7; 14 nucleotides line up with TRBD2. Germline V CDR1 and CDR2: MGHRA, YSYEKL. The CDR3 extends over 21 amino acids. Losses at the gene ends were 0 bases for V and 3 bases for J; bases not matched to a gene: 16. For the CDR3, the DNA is TGCGCCAGCAGCCAAGATGGGGGTTTGCTGGGACTAGCGGGGGCCTACTACGAGCAGTACTTC. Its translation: CASSQDGGLLGLAGAYYEQYF.

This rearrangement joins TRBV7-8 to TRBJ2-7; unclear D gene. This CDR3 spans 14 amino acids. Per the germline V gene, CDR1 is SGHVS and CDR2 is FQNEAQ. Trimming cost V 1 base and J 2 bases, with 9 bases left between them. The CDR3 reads CASSLGRLPYEQYF. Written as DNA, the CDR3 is TGTGCCAGCAGCTTAGGCCGGCTGCCCTACGAGCAGTACTTC.

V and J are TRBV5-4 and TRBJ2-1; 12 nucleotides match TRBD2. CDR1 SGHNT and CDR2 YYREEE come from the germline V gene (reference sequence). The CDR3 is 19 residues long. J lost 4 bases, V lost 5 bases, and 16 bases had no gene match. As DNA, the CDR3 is TGTGCCAGCAGATCTGGAGCAGGCGGACTAGCGGGATCATACAATGAGCAGTTCTTC. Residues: CASRSGAGGLAGSYNEQFF.

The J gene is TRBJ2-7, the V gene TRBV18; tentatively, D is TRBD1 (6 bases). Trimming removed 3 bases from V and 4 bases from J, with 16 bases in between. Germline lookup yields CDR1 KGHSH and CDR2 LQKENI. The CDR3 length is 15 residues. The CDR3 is CASSPRAGARYEQYF. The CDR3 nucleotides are TGTGCCAGCTCACCGCGAGCAGGGGCCCGTTACGAGCAGTACTTC.

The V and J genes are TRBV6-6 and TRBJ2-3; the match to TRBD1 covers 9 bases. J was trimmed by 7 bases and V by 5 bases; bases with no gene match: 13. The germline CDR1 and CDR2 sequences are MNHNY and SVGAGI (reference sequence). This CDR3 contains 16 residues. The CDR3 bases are TGTGCCAGCAGTCACGCCGGGACAGGGTCTATGAATACGCAGTATTTT. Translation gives CASSHAGTGSMNTQYF.

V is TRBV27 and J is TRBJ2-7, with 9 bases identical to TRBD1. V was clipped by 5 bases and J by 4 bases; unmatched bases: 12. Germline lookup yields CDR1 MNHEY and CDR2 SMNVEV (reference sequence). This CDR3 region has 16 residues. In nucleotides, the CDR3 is TGTGCCAGCAGTCCCAACAGGGGGCAGTACCTTTACGAGCAGTACTTC. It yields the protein CASSPNRGQYLYEQYF.

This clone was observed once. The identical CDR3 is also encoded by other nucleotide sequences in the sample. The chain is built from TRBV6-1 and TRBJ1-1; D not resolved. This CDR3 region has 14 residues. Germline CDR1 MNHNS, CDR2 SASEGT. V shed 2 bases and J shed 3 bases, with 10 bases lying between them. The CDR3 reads CASSESGGDTEAFF. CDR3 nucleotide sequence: TGTGCCAGCAGTGAATCGGGTGGGGACACTGAAGCTTTCTTT.

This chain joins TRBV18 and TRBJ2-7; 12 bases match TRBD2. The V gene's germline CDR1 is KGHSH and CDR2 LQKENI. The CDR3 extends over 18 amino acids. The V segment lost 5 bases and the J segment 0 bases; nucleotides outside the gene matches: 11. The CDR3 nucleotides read TGTGCCAGCTCAGCGGCGCTAGCGGGAGGGAGGACCTCCTACGAGCAGTACTTC. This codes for CASSAALAGGRTSYEQYF.

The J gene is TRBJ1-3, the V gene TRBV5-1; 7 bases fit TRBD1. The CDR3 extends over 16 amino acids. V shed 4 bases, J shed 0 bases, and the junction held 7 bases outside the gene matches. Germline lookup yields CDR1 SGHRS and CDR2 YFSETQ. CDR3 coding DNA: TGCGCCAGCAGCACTGGGACAGATTACTCTGGAAACACCATATATTTT. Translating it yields CASSTGTDYSGNTIYF.

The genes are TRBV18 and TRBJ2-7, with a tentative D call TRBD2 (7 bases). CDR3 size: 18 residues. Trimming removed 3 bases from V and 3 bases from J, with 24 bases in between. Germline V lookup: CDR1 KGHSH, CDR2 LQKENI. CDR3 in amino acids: CASSPMGGRGTKVYEQYF. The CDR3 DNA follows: TGTGCCAGCTCACCGATGGGAGGGAGAGGGACAAAAGTCTACGAGCAGTACTTC.

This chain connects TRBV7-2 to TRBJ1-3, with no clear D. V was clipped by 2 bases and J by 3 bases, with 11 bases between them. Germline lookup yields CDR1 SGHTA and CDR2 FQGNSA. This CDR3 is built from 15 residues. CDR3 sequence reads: CASSLFSGYGNTIYF. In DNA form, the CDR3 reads TGTGCCAGCAGCTTATTCTCGGGATATGGAAACACCATATATTTT. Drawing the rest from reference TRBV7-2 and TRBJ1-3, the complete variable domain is GAGVSQSPSNKVTEKGKDVELRCDPISGHTALYWYRQSLGQGLEFLIYFQGNSAPDKSGLPSDRFSAERTGGSVSTLTIQRTQQEDSAVYLCASSLFSGYGNTIYFGEGSWLTVV.